The entry that follows covers one T cell receptor (beta chain) sequence. Germline V gives CDR1 LGHDT, CDR2 YNNKEL (reference sequence). V lost 1 base and J 3 bases, leaving 6 bases between the germline ends. The CDR3 has 14 amino acids. The entry originates in a study of blood T cell repertoires in COVID-19. Assay: immunoSEQ multiplex PCR; the TCRdb copy retains only in-frame clones and omits some. This table holds 180,000 or so clones, 88% found once. The sample was peripheral blood. The receptor was isolated from a young man with active or convalescent COVID-19. The rearrangement links TRBV3-1 (or the pseudogene TRBV3-2) to TRBJ2-2; D possibly corresponds to TRBD1 (5 bases). CDR3 protein: CASSQGQHTGELFF. For the CDR3, the DNA is TGTGCCAGCAGCCAAGGACAGCACACCGGGGAGCTGTTTTTT.